Presented here are 20 T cell receptor beta chains from one specimen sequenced in a study of CD8 T cells in ankylosing spondylitis. MiXCR was run by TCRdb on the 5' RACE reads, yielding one entry per CDR3 protein. The data hold 45,000 or so distinct CDR3 sequences, with 8% to 13% observed a single time. Sequencing was carried out using blood, either unsorted or a sorted T cell fraction (not recorded which). These receptors all stem from a male donor with ankylosing spondylitis or in good health (not recorded which).

This clonotype was found a few times. The chain joins TRBV7-2 to TRBJ2-3; D is perhaps TRBD2 (7 bases). The CDR3 is 16 residues long. Germline CDR1 and CDR2: SGHTA and FQGNSA. Trimming removed 1 base at V and 2 bases at J, with 13 bases between. CDR3 coding DNA: TGTGCCAGCAGCTTAGTTGCGGGGGCCCACACAGATACGCAGTATTTT. Its protein product is CASSLVAGAHTDTQYF.

The sample holds many counts of this clonotype. The chain couples TRBV5-6 to TRBJ2-3, with D possibly TRBD2 on 5 matching bases. Germline V CDR1 and CDR2: SGHDT, YYEEEE. The CDR3 is made up of 14 amino acids. Trimming cost V 4 bases and J 0 bases, with 9 bases left between them. CDR3 in amino acids: CASSLGESTDTQYF. The DNA of the CDR3 is TGTGCCAGCAGCCTCGGGGAGAGCACAGATACGCAGTATTTT.

This clonotype has ten or more counts. The chain carries TRBV10-3 and TRBJ2-7; maybe TRBD1 (5 bases). This CDR3 contains 16 residues. Looked up from germline, CDR1 is ENHRY and CDR2 is SYGVKD. V was cut by 2 bases and J by 4 bases, with 18 bases left in between. CDR3 DNA: TGTGCCATCAGTGAGGGTTCCCAGGGATCGGCTTACGAGCAGTACTTC. This encodes CAISEGSQGSAYEQYF.

This clonotype was counted at least ten times. The rearrangement links TRBV5-1 to TRBJ1-2; the match to TRBD1 covers 7 bases. The CDR3 sequence is 13 residues long. Germline assignment: CDR1 SGHRS and CDR2 YFSETQ. Losses at the gene ends were 2 bases for V and 8 bases for J; bases not matched to a gene: 6. CDR3 in DNA: TGCGCCAGCAGCTTCGAGGGGGCGCGAGGCTACACCTTC. This encodes CASSFEGARGYTF.

This clonotype was counted ten times or more. The J gene is TRBJ1-2, the V gene TRBV4-2, with D possibly being TRBD1 (6 bases). The CDR3 sequence is 15 residues long. From germline, CDR1 is LGHNA and CDR2 YNFKEQ. V was cut by 0 bases and J by 6 bases, with 14 bases left in between. The CDR3 reads CASSQEMNRAHGYTF. DNA for the CDR3: TGTGCCAGCAGCCAAGAGATGAACAGGGCCCATGGCTACACCTTC.

The V call is TRBV11-2, the J call TRBJ2-7; a possible D gene is TRBD2 (6 bases). Germline V lookup: CDR1 SGHAT, CDR2 FQNNGV. This CDR3 has 14 amino acids. Trimming removed 5 bases from V and 3 bases from J, with 14 bases in between. CDR3 amino acids: CASSQGPSVYEQYF. The CDR3 nucleotides are TGTGCCAGCAGCCAGGGCCCTAGCGTCTACGAGCAGTACTTC.

The chain joins TRBV14 to TRBJ2-2; no definite D call. This CDR3 spans 16 amino acids. Germline V lookup: CDR1 SGHDN, CDR2 FVKESK. Trimming stripped 1 base from V and 0 bases from J, with 9 bases between. The CDR3 loop reads CASSQGNTPNTGELFF. CDR3 coding DNA: TGTGCCAGCAGCCAAGGAAACACACCGAACACCGGGGAGCTGTTTTTT.

The chain couples TRBV5-1 to TRBJ2-7; D remains ambiguous. Trimming removed 0 bases at V and 4 bases at J, with 14 bases between. Germline V gives CDR1 SGHRS, CDR2 YFSETQ. The CDR3 covers 15 residues. The DNA for the CDR3 is TGCGCCAGCAGCTTGGGGCAGCCCCCGACTTACGAGCAGTACTTC. This codes for CASSLGQPPTYEQYF. The variable domain in full, with the rest retrieved from reference TRBV5-1 and TRBJ2-7, is KAGVTQTPRYLIKTRGQQVTLSCSPISGHRSVSWYQQTPGQGLQFLFEYFSETQRNKGNFPGRFSGRQFSNSRSEMNVSTLELGDSALYLCASSLGQPPTYEQYFGPGTRLTVT.

This clonotype occurred many times. The chain employs TRBV5-1 and TRBJ2-7; 9 bases are shared with TRBD1. The CDR3 contains 13 residues. The germline CDR1 and CDR2 sequences are SGHRS and YFSETQ. The V and J ends lost 4 bases and 1 base, in that order; junction bases with no gene match: 0. The CDR3 bases are TGCGCCAGCAGCGGACAGGGGTCCTACGAGCAGTACTTC. Translation gives CASSGQGSYEQYF.

The sample holds many counts of this clonotype. The J gene is TRBJ2-5, the V gene TRBV4-2; perhaps D is TRBD1 or TRBD2 (5 bases each). V was clipped by 1 base and J by 3 bases, with 12 bases between them. This CDR3 is built from 15 residues. Germline assignment: CDR1 LGHNA and CDR2 YNFKEQ. The CDR3 bases are TGTGCCAGCAGCCAAGGTGGGGGTAACAAAGAGACCCAGTACTTC. Translation gives CASSQGGGNKETQYF.

This clonotype was counted many times. The V gene is TRBV10-3, the J gene TRBJ2-3, with 8 bases fitting TRBD1. Germline V gives CDR1 ENHRY, CDR2 SYGVKD. The V gene end was trimmed by 5 bases and the J gene end by 0 bases; junction bases not matched to a gene: 7. The CDR3 has 16 amino acids. CDR3 in DNA: TGTGCCATCAGTCAGACAGGGGACCCTAGCACAGATACGCAGTATTTT. It yields the protein CAISQTGDPSTDTQYF.

This clonotype came up many times. The chain combines TRBV12-3 or TRBV12-4 with TRBJ2-2; D uncertain. V was shortened by 6 bases and J by 1 base, with 15 bases between the two germline ends. CDR3 length equals 16 residues. CDR3: CASSPGWFRNTGELFF. DNA of the CDR3: TGTGCCAGCAGCCCCGGCTGGTTTCGGAACACCGGGGAGCTGTTTTTT.

The sample holds many counts of this clonotype. The chain uses TRBV12-3 or TRBV12-4 and TRBJ1-1, with TRBD1 as a possible D gene (6 bases). This CDR3 contains 15 residues. V was clipped by 7 bases and J by 1 base, with 16 bases between them. The CDR3 region has the DNA TGTGCCAGCACTGTACCGGGACACCAGAACACTGAAGCTTTCTTT. This codes for CASTVPGHQNTEAFF.

The J gene is TRBJ2-3, the V gene TRBV12-3 or TRBV12-4, with unresolved D. The CDR3 runs to 12 residues. Trimming removed 7 bases at V and 0 bases at J, with 5 bases between. CDR3 residues: CASKQSTDTQYF. The DNA for the CDR3 is TGTGCCAGCAAGCAGAGCACAGATACGCAGTATTTT.

This clonotype was seen at least ten times. The rearrangement links TRBV5-1 to TRBJ1-6; 7 bases line up with TRBD1. The trim removed 2 bases at V and 0 bases at J, leaving 2 bases unmatched. In germline, CDR1 is SGHRS, CDR2 YFSETQ. The CDR3 has 16 residues. CDR3 loop: CASSFTGDSYNSPLHF. CDR3 nucleotides: TGCGCCAGCAGCTTCACAGGGGACTCCTATAATTCACCCCTCCACTTT.

This clonotype was picked up many times. The chain employs TRBV20-1 and TRBJ2-1; maybe TRBD1 (5 bases). Germline lookup yields CDR1 DFQATT and CDR2 SNEGSKA (reference sequence). V was shortened by 5 bases and J by 11 bases, with 13 bases between the two germline ends. The CDR3 runs to 11 residues. The CDR3, as DNA: TGCAGTGCTTGGGGCTTGAATAAGCAGTTCTTC. This translates into CSAWGLNKQFF.

The table lists this clonotype with many counts. This chain uses TRBV20-1 with TRBJ1-5, with D perhaps TRBD1 (5 bases). Trimming pared 3 bases from V and 8 bases from J, leaving 14 bases between. Per germline, CDR1 DFQATT and CDR2 SNEGSKA (reference sequence). The CDR3 is 13 amino acids. CDR3 in amino acids: CSASPGPAKPQHF. CDR3 bases: TGCAGTGCTAGTCCAGGGCCTGCAAAGCCCCAGCATTTT.

This rearrangement joins TRBV12-3 or TRBV12-4 to TRBJ2-2, with TRBD1 identical over 9 bases. The CDR3 loop spans 15 amino acids. The V and J ends lost 6 bases and 1 base, in that order; junction bases with no gene match: 3. The CDR3 nucleotides read TGTGCCAGCAGGGGGACAGGGATGAACACCGGGGAGCTGTTTTTT. Its translation: CASRGTGMNTGELFF.

This clonotype occurred once. This may stem from a read error, because a much larger clone lies one nucleotide away. The chain is built from TRBV12-3 or TRBV12-4 and TRBJ2-3, with 7 bases aligning to TRBD2. This CDR3 is 15 amino acids long. The V segment lost 6 bases and the J segment 3 bases; nucleotides outside the gene matches: 9. CDR3 DNA sequence: TGTGCCAGCAGCATGCGGGGGACTAAGACAGATACGCAGTATTTT. Translated: CASSMRGTKTDTQYF.

At least ten counts were recorded for this clonotype. The chain couples TRBV2 to TRBJ2-1; tentatively, D is TRBD1 (6 bases). There are 16 residues in the CDR3. V shed 8 bases and J shed 1 base, with 18 bases lying between them. Germline CDR1 SNHLY, CDR2 FYNNEI. Here the CDR3 reads CASHFLQGSSYNEQFF. CDR3 bases: TGTGCCAGCCACTTTCTACAGGGCTCGTCCTACAATGAGCAGTTCTTC.